This TCR beta chain came from a study of shared clonotypes between healthy human individuals. Note on this clone: This same CDR3 is encoded by further DNA sequences in the sample.

Naive CD8 isolation took CD45RO-negative cells positively selected for CCR7 and excluded terminally differentiated effector memory CD45RA+ cells. Looked up from germline, CDR1 is ENHRY and CDR2 is SYGVKD. The CDR3 is 13 residues long. The V end was cut by 8 bases, the J end by 5 bases, with 12 bases between. TCRdb's copy holds only in-frame clones and misses some; the assay was immunoSEQ multiplex PCR. The data hold roughly 2.1 million clones, with roughly 91% observed a single time. The clonotype was recovered from a man aged 18 to 30 in good health. Some clones in this sample may be carry-over from other donors' samples. Sequencing was done on a sample of naive CD8+ T cells from PBMCs. The chain recombines TRBV10-3 with TRBJ2-2; a possible D gene is TRBD2 (6 bases). The CDR3 reads CAISGGNTGELFF. The CDR3 nucleotides are TGTGCCATCTCCGGCGGGAATACCGGGGAGCTGTTTTTT.